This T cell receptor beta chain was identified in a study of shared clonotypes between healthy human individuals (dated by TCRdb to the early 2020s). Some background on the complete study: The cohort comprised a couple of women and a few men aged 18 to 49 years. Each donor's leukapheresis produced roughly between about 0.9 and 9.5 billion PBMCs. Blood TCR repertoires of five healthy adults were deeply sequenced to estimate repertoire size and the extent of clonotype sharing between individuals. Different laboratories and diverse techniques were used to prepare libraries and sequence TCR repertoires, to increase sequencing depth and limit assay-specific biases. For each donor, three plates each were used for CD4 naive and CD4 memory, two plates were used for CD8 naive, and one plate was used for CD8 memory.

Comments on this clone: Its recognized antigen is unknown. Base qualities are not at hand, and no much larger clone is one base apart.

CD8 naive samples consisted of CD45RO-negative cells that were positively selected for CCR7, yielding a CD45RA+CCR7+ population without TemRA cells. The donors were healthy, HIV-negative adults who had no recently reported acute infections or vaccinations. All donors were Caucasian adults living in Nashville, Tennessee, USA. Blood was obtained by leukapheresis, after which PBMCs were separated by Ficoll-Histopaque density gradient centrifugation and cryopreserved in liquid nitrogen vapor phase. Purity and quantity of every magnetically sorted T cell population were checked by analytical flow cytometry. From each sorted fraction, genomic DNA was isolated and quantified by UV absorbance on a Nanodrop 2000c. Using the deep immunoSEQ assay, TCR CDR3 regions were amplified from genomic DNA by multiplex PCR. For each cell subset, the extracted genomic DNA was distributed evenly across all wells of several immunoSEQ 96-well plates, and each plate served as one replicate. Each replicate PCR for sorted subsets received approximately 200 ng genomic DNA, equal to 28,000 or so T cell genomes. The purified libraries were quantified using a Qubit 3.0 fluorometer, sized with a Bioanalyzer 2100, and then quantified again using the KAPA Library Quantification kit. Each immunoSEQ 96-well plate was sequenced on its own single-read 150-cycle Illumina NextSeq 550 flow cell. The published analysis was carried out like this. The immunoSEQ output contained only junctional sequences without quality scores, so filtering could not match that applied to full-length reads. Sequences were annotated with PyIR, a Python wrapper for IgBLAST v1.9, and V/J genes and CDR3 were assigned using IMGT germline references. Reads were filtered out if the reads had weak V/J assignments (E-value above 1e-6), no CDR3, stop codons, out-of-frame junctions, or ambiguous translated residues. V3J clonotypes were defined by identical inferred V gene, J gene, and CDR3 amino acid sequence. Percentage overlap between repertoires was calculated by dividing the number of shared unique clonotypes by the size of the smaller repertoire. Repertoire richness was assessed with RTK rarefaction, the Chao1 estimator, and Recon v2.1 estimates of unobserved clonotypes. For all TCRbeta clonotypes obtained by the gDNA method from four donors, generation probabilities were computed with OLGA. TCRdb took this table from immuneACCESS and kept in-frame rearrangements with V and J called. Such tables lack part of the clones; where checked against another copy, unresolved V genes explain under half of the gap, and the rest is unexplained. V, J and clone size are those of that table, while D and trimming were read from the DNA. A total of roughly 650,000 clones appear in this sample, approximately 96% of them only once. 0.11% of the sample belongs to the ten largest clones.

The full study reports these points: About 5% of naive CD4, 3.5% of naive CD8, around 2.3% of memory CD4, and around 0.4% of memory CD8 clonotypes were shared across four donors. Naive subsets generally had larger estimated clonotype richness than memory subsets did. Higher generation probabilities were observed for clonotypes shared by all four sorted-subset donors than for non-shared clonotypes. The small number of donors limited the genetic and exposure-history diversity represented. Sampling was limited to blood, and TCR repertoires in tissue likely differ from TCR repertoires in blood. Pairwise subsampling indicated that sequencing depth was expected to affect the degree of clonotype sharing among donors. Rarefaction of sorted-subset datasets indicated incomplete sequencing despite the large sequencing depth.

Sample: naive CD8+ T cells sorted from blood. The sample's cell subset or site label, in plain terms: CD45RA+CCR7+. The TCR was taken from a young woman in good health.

Here is the DNA: TGTGCCAGCAGCCAAATGACTAGCGGGAAAGGATACGAGCAGTACTTC. It encodes CASSQMTSGKGYEQYF. The rearranged segments are TRBV11-2 and TRBJ2-7; TRBD2 fits 11 bases in the junction. The germline V and J ends show losses of 5 bases and 4 bases respectively, and no gene match explains 10 bases of the junction. The germline V gene encodes CDR1 SGHAT and CDR2 FQNNGV. Including the terminal cysteine and phenylalanine, the CDR3 comprises 16 residues. Left in the record is the CDR3 DNA by itself, 48 bases read in frame from the first base.